Described below is a single T cell receptor beta chain sequence and its context. As yet, its antigen is unknown. The PCR employed 60 Vbeta primers together with 13 Jbeta primers. Sequenced by immunoSEQ multiplex PCR; TCRdb stores in-frame clones only, minus some. The sample holds roughly 110,000 clones, 55% to 75% seen once. V was clipped by 5 bases and J by 2 bases, with 8 bases between them. The CDR3 contains 13 residues. Germline V gives CDR1 MNHEY, CDR2 SMNVEV (reference sequence). These data belong to a study of cytomegalovirus exposure and HLA in healthy donors. Study findings and constraints: Presence/absence analyses took donor sequencing depth as roughly uniform. The classifier, whose performance was assessed in both the original and validation cohorts, reportedly diagnosed cytomegalovirus status with high specificity and sensitivity.

The sample taken for sequencing was PBMCs. This sequence joins TRBV27 and TRBJ2-3; D is uncertain. The receptor was derived from a young man in good health and CMV-seropositive. CDR3 in DNA: TGTGCCAGCAGTCAGGCCTCCACAGATACGCAGTATTTT. It yields the protein CASSQASTDTQYF.